These 11 T cell receptor beta chains originate from one sample sequenced in a study of Tregs in tolerant kidney transplant recipients. The repertoire was sequenced with immunoSEQ multiplex PCR; TCRdb's copy has only in-frame clones and lacks some. Among just over 15,000 clones listed, more than 80% were seen once. Sequenced: CD8+ T cells from blood. Source of these receptors: a human donor in good health.

By frequency in the sample, this clone is medium-sized. The CDR3 is CASSISVSSYNEQFF. CDR3 DNA: TGTGCCAGTAGTATCTCGGTGAGTTCCTACAATGAGCAGTTCTTC. This chain links TRBV19 with TRBJ2-1; D ambiguous. This CDR3 region has 15 residues. In germline, CDR1 is LNHDA, CDR2 SQIVND (reference sequence). Trimming shortened V by 3 bases and J by 1 base, and 10 bases separated the two germline ends. The whole variable domain, remainder taken from reference TRBV19 and TRBJ2-1, is DGGITQSPKYLFRKEGQNVTLSCEQNLNHDAMYWYRQDPGQGLRLIYYSQIVNDFQKGDIAEGYSVSREKKESFPLTVTSAQKNPTAFYLCASSISVSSYNEQFFGPGTRLTVL.

This clone showed up just once. The chain recombines TRBV7-9 with TRBJ2-1; D is perhaps TRBD1 (7 bases). The CDR3 is made up of 15 amino acids. V dropped 7 bases and J dropped 5 bases, with 18 bases sitting between them. Per germline, CDR1 SEHNR and CDR2 FQNEAQ (reference sequence). The CDR3: CASTSEGAGNNEQFF. The CDR3 coding sequence is TGTGCCAGCACCTCGGAGGGGGCAGGCAACAATGAGCAGTTCTTC. Drawing the rest from reference TRBV7-9 and TRBJ2-1, the complete variable domain is DTGVSQNPRHKITKRGQNVTFRCDPISEHNRLYWYRQTLGQGPEFLTYFQNEAQLEKSRLLSDRFSAERPKGSFSTLEIQRTEQGDSAMYLCASTSEGAGNNEQFFGPGTRLTVL.

The V and J genes are TRBV7-8 and TRBJ2-7, with D possibly matching TRBD2 (6 bases). Trimming left V 1 base short and J 2 bases short, with 6 bases between. The germline gives CDR1 SGHVS, CDR2 FQNEAQ. CDR3 size: 13 residues. CDR3 coding DNA: TGTGCCAGCAGCTTAGGGACTACCTACGAGCAGTACTTC. It codes for CASSLGTTYEQYF.

The J gene is TRBJ1-3, the V gene TRBV30; D unclear. The CDR3 spans 14 residues. Trimming pared 4 bases from V and 0 bases from J, leaving 10 bases between. Looked up from germline, CDR1 is GTSNPN and CDR2 is SVGIG (reference sequence). The CDR3 region is CAWNTDHSGNTIYF. CDR3 DNA sequence: TGTGCCTGGAACACTGATCACTCTGGAAACACCATATATTTT.

V and J are TRBV9 and TRBJ2-2; D gene ambiguous. There are 14 residues in the CDR3. Deletions cut 0 bases from V and 4 bases from J, with 7 bases between. Germline V lookup: CDR1 SGDLS, CDR2 YYNGEE. The CDR3 nucleotides read TGTGCCAGCAGCGTAGGGGCAGGCACCGGGGAGCTGTTTTTT. Translating it yields CASSVGAGTGELFF.

The V gene is TRBV27, the J gene TRBJ2-1, with D unresolved. V was pared by 3 bases and J by 0 bases, with 9 bases between. Germline CDR1 and CDR2: MNHEY and SMNVEV (reference sequence). The CDR3 spans 15 residues. The CDR3 here is CASSFIESSYNEQFF. The CDR3 DNA sequence: TGTGCCAGCAGTTTCATTGAAAGCTCCTACAATGAGCAGTTCTTC.

J is TRBJ2-3 and V is TRBV7-3, with D maybe TRBD2 (7 bases). Trimming took off 10 bases at V and 2 bases at J, with 16 bases between the two ends. CDR1 is SGHTA and CDR2 is FQGTGA in the germline V gene. The CDR3 is made up of 14 amino acids. Written as DNA, the CDR3 is TGTGCCACTTCGTGGGGGGGCCCCACAGATACGCAGTATTTT. Its translation: CATSWGGPTDTQYF.

V and J are TRBV2 and TRBJ1-5, with 8 bases lining up with TRBD1. This CDR3 has 14 amino acids. The J segment lost 5 bases and the V segment lost 6 bases, leaving 6 bases of the junction unmatched. Germline values: CDR1 SNHLY, CDR2 FYNNEI. The CDR3 DNA is TGTGCCAGCAGAGGGGACAGGACCTATCAGCCCCAGCATTTT. Encoded protein: CASRGDRTYQPQHF.

The rearrangement links TRBV4-3 to TRBJ1-2; 10 bases match TRBD1. Germline trimming cut 1 base from V and 4 bases from J; bases unmatched to any gene: 6. The CDR3 has 16 amino acids. Germline CDR1 is LGHNA and CDR2 is YSLEER. In DNA, the CDR3 is TGCGCCAGCAGCCAAGCCTGGGACAGGGGTTCCTATGGCTACACCTTC. It yields the protein CASSQAWDRGSYGYTF.

The chain couples TRBV7-9 to TRBJ2-5, with 7 bases lining up with TRBD2. The germline V gene has CDR1 SEHNR and CDR2 FQNEAQ (reference sequence). The CDR3 covers 14 residues. The V segment lost 4 bases and the J segment 4 bases; nucleotides outside the gene matches: 6. Here the CDR3 DNA reads TGTGCCAGCAGCTCGAGCGGGGCTAGAGAGACCCAGTACTTC. Amino acids: CASSSSGARETQYF.

The chain couples TRBV5-1 to TRBJ2-7, with TRBD1 as a possible D gene (6 bases). With 5 bases removed from V and 1 base from J, the gap between germline ends came to 13 bases. Germline assignment: CDR1 SGHRS and CDR2 YFSETQ. The CDR3 length is 14 residues. The CDR3 loop reads CASSQQGSSYEQYF. In nucleotides, the CDR3 is TGCGCCAGCAGTCAACAGGGTTCGTCCTACGAGCAGTACTTC.